This T cell receptor (beta chain) was recorded in a study of OX40 agonist ivuxolimab in advanced cancers. Across the whole study: Two cutaneous melanoma patients and one hepatocellular carcinoma patient, three in all, had partial responses. General study findings and limits: With doses of 0.1 to 3.0 mg/kg, CD4+ and CD8+ blood T cells had undergone clonal expansion by week 6.

Only in-frame clones appear in the TCRdb table, and some are missing; sequencing was by immunoSEQ multiplex PCR. The table includes some 54,000 clones, roughly nine tenths detected once. The V and J ends lost 3 bases and 7 bases respectively, with 9 bases between them. Per the germline V gene, CDR1 is DFQATT and CDR2 is SNEGSKA (reference sequence). This CDR3 is 11 amino acids long. This clone was detected a few times. What it binds is unknown. This chain uses TRBV20-1 with TRBJ1-2; D is uncertain. The sample in question was CD4+ or CD8+ T cells sorted from blood, obtained in a trial of the OX40 agonist ivuxolimab. This receptor was obtained from an adult with an advanced solid tumor such as melanoma, head and neck, liver or kidney cancer. CDR3 nucleotides: TGCAGTGCTAGTTTGGGAGCTGGCTACACCTTC. Encoded protein: CSASLGAGYTF.